The clone carrying this T cell receptor (beta chain) was observed a handful of times. Amplified TCR beta CDR3 regions came from RNA transcripts. The study used the HTBI primer set for a first-round RT-PCR of the TCR CDR3. TCRdb used MiXCR to reprocess the multiplex PCR reads, holding one entry per CDR3 protein. Here the sample spans fewer than 700,000 distinct CDR3 sequences, roughly 16% being singletons. Stable Graves' hyperthyroidism meant no ophthalmopathy progression within 18 months. PBMCs came from about 10 ml fresh peripheral blood. This sample is drawn from a study of T cells in Graves' hyperthyroidism and ophthalmopathy. As for the study in general: Peripheral blood collection took place at initial diagnosis, before any treatment.

Deletions cut 1 base from V and 4 bases from J, with 20 bases between. Germline V gene sequence: CDR1 SGHTS, CDR2 YDEGEE. The CDR3 is 17 amino acids. This receptor was obtained from a woman in her thirties with Graves' hyperthyroidism. The sequenced sample consisted of blood. The chain joins TRBV5-8 to TRBJ1-2, with D tentatively TRBD1 (5 bases). CDR3 sequence (DNA): TGTGCCAGCAGCTTGTACGTCCACGGACATGGTGGCTATGGCTACACCTTC. It translates to CASSLYVHGHGGYGYTF.